Presented here are 10 T cell receptor beta chains from one specimen sequenced in a study of beta chain features in type 1 diabetes. The study's findings and limits: For Type 1 diabetes patients, all four CD4+ subsets carried TCRB CDR3s that were moderately but significantly shorter.

TCRB transcripts that were expressed got sequenced, as all of the isolated RNA had been reverse transcribed. TCRdb's table, derived via immunoSEQ multiplex PCR, lists solely in-frame clones and lacks some. The data contain 150,000 to 200,000 clones, 50% to 70% of them singletons. No antigen has been identified for these receptors. Sequences were obtained from naive CD4+ T cells from blood. The source of these receptors is a man under 40 with type 1 diabetes.

There are a few counts of this clone. CDR3 sequence (DNA): TGTGCCTGGACAGGGGAAGGGAACGGGGAGCTGTTTTTT. It codes for CAWTGEGNGELFF. The V gene is TRBV30, the J gene TRBJ2-2; tentative D call: TRBD1 (6 bases). CDR1 is GTSNPN, CDR2 SVGIG, per germline (reference sequence). Trimming removed 4 bases from V and 7 bases from J, with 13 bases in between. The CDR3 totals 13 residues.

This clone has more than one count but fewer than ten. This chain joins TRBV7-2 and TRBJ2-3; perhaps TRBD2 as D (6 bases). Germline V lookup: CDR1 SGHTA, CDR2 FQGNSA. CDR3 length: 14 amino acids. V shed 4 bases and J shed 1 base, with 9 bases lying between them. CDR3 nucleotides: TGTGCCAGCAGCTGGGGGGACCGCACAGATACGCAGTATTTT. This codes for CASSWGDRTDTQYF.

This rearrangement joins TRBV23-1 to TRBJ2-7; D is uncertain. TRBV23-1 is an ORF, and what it does is uncertain. The CDR3 has 13 amino acids. Trimming cost V 5 bases and J 3 bases, with 11 bases left between them. Written as DNA, the CDR3 is TGCGCCAGCAGTACAATGGGGAACTACGAGCAGTACTTC. It is translated as CASSTMGNYEQYF.

The CDR3 region is CASTGVLSGANVLTF. The CDR3 region has the DNA TGTGCCAGCACCGGAGTGCTGTCAGGGGCCAACGTCCTGACTTTC. The V call is TRBV25-1, the J call TRBJ2-6, with unresolved D. Per germline, CDR1 MGHDK and CDR2 SYGVNS. The germline V and J ends were trimmed by 7 bases and 4 bases, with 14 bases remaining between them. The CDR3 consists of 15 residues.

This clone was observed a handful of times. The sample has other DNA sequences that encode this CDR3 too. CDR3 bases: TGTGCCAGCAGCGTGGGCGAAGAGACCCAGTACTTC. Its translation is CASSVGEETQYF. The rearrangement links TRBV9 to TRBJ2-5; D is unclear. The germline CDR1 and CDR2 sequences are SGDLS and YYNGEE. This CDR3 is built from 12 residues. The germline V and J ends were trimmed by 2 bases and 3 bases, with 5 bases remaining between them.

This chain joins TRBV6-1 and TRBJ2-5; 7 bases map to TRBD1. Germline V CDR1 and CDR2: MNHNS, SASEGT. Germline trimming cut 10 bases from V and 6 bases from J; bases unmatched to any gene: 17. This CDR3 has 15 residues. CDR3 protein: CATSVDQGGAKTQYF. The DNA of the CDR3 is TGTGCCACCTCAGTAGACCAAGGGGGCGCGAAGACCCAGTACTTC.

Note on this clone: Additional DNA sequences in this sample encode the identical CDR3. The gene calls are TRBV29-1 and TRBJ1-2; D gene unclear. Trimming shortened V by 4 bases and J by 0 bases, and 6 bases separated the two germline ends. The CDR3 spans 12 residues. Germline CDR1 and CDR2: SQVTM and ANQGSEA. The CDR3 bases are TGCAGCGTTGGTGGGGCTAACTATGGCTACACCTTC. It is translated as CSVGGANYGYTF.

V and J are TRBV7-9 and TRBJ2-1; tentatively, D is TRBD1 or TRBD2 (5 bases each). V lost 1 base and J lost 5, with 12 bases in between. This CDR3 contains 15 residues. Per the germline V gene, CDR1 is SEHNR and CDR2 is FQNEAQ (reference sequence). Here the CDR3 reads CASSLGTGTHNEQFF. CDR3 in DNA: TGTGCCAGCAGCTTAGGAACGGGGACCCACAATGAGCAGTTCTTC.

The chain employs TRBV30 and TRBJ2-7, with D tentatively TRBD1 or TRBD2 (5 bases each). Trimming left V 2 bases short and J 2 bases short, with 16 bases between. This CDR3 contains 15 residues. Per the germline V gene, CDR1 is GTSNPN and CDR2 is SVGIG (reference sequence). Here the CDR3 DNA reads TGTGCCTGGAGTAACTGGGACGGTACTCCCTACGAGCAGTACTTC. As protein: CAWSNWDGTPYEQYF.

This chain links TRBV29-1 with TRBJ1-1; D gene ambiguous. This CDR3 has 12 amino acids. In germline, CDR1 is SQVTM, CDR2 ANQGSEA. V was clipped by 1 base and J by 1 base, with 4 bases between them. The CDR3 loop reads CSVEGTNTEAFF. The CDR3 region has the DNA TGCAGCGTTGAAGGGACGAACACTGAAGCTTTCTTT.